A single sample gave rise to the 9 T cell receptor beta chains below, sequenced in a study of blood T cell repertoires in COVID-19. Data came from immunoSEQ multiplex PCR; TCRdb stores just in-frame clones and leaves some out. The profile shows roughly 200,000 clones, around 80% of them singletons. Sequencing was performed on peripheral blood. The receptors come from a woman older than 75 with active or convalescent COVID-19.

The gene calls are TRBV28 and TRBJ2-7; D may be TRBD2 (6 bases). The V gene's germline CDR1 is MDHEN and CDR2 SYDVKM. The CDR3 is made up of 14 amino acids. Trimming removed 3 bases from V and 2 bases from J, with 11 bases in between. In nucleotides, the CDR3 is TGTGCCAGCAGTTTTTTCGGGGGAACCTACGAGCAGTACTTC. Amino acids: CASSFFGGTYEQYF.

The chain employs TRBV5-1 and TRBJ1-4; D call uncertain. The V gene lost 4 bases and the J gene lost 4 bases, with 14 bases spanning the gap. The germline gives CDR1 SGHRS, CDR2 YFSETQ. The CDR3 length is 15 residues. This chain's CDR3 is CASSLTGRDNEKLFF. The CDR3 coding sequence is TGCGCCAGCAGCCTGACTGGGAGGGATAATGAAAAACTGTTTTTT.

On this clone itself: The germline gene is not matched at one end of the junction; a read error may be the cause. This rearrangement joins TRBV6-5 to TRBJ1-2; D is uncertain. Germline V gives CDR1 MNHEY, CDR2 SVGAGI. The CDR3 covers 12 residues. CDR3 loop: CAREQSPYSYTF. The CDR3 nucleotides read TGTGCCAGGGAACAGAGCCCCTATAGCTACACCTTC.

CDR3 loop: CASSKAPTSSSPRLYNEQFF. Here the CDR3 DNA reads TGTGCCAGCAGCAAAGCCCCCACCTCTAGCTCCCCCAGACTTTACAATGAGCAGTTCTTC. J is TRBJ2-1 and V is TRBV21-1; the table assigns TRBD2, which was not confirmed against the DNA. TRBV21-1 is classified as a pseudogene. This CDR3 is built from 20 residues.

The chain combines TRBV29-1 with TRBJ1-4; D perhaps matches TRBD1 (5 bases). CDR1 and CDR2 from the germline V gene are SQVTM and ANQGSEA. The V end lost 7 bases, the J end lost 8 bases, and 11 bases lay between the germline ends. This CDR3 has 11 residues. The CDR3 sequence: CSAGGGEKLFF. The CDR3 coding sequence is TGCAGCGCCGGGGGAGGGGAAAAACTGTTTTTT.

This clone was seen a few times. V usage is TRBV6-6 and J usage is TRBJ2-7; D is possibly TRBD1 (6 bases). V was cut by 5 bases and J by 5 bases, with 13 bases left in between. The CDR3 sequence is 13 residues long. Germline CDR1 MNHNY, CDR2 SVGAGI (reference sequence). The CDR3 protein is CASSPTGINEQYF. As DNA, the CDR3 is TGTGCCAGCAGTCCCACAGGGATCAACGAGCAGTACTTC.

The CDR3 is CASSPGQGESAFF. CDR3 DNA: TGTGCCAGCAGCCCCGGACAGGGGGAGTCGGCTTTCTTT. This chain joins TRBV7-2 and TRBJ1-1; 10 nucleotides agree with TRBD1. Trimming cost V 5 bases and J 11 bases; bases outside gene matches: 8. CDR3 length equals 13 residues. Germline V CDR1 and CDR2: SGHTA, FQGNSA.

The rearrangement links TRBV11-1 to TRBJ1-2, with D perhaps TRBD1 (5 bases). Trimming cost V 5 bases and J 5 bases, with 9 bases left between them. CDR1 SGHAT and CDR2 FQDESV come from the germline V gene (reference sequence). There are 12 residues in the CDR3. The CDR3 nucleotides read TGTGCCAGCAGCCGGGGGATGTATGGCTACACCTTC. Translation: CASSRGMYGYTF.

J is TRBJ1-4 and V is TRBV19, with D unclear. Germline loops: CDR1 LNHDA, CDR2 SQIVND (reference sequence). The CDR3 covers 14 residues. The germline V and J ends were trimmed by 6 bases and 8 bases, with 16 bases remaining between them. The DNA for the CDR3 is TGTGCCAGTAGAGCCGGAGGGTTGGAGGAAAAACTGTTTTTT. Translation gives CASRAGGLEEKLFF.